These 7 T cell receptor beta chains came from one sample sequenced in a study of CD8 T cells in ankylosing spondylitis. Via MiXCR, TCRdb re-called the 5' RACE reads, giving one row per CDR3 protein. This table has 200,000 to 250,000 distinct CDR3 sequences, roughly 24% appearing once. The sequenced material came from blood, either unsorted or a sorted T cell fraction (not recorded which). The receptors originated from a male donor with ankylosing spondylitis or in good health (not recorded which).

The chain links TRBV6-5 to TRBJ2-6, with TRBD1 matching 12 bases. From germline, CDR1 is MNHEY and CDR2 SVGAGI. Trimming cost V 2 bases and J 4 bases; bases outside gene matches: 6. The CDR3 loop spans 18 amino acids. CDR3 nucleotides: TGTGCCAGCAGTTACCTGGGACAGGGGGCGCCCGGGGCCAACGTCCTGACTTTC. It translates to CASSYLGQGAPGANVLTF.

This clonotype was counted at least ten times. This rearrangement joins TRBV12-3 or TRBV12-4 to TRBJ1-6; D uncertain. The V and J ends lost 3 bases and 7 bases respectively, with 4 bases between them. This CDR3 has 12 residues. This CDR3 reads CASSFPNSPLHF. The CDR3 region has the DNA TGTGCCAGCAGTTTCCCGAATTCACCCCTCCACTTT.

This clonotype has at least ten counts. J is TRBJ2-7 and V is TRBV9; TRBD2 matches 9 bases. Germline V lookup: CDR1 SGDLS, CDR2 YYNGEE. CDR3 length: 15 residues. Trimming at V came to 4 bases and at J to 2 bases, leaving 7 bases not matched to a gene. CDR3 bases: TGTGCCAGCAGCCCCCACATAGCGGGGGCCTACGAGCAGTACTTC. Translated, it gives CASSPHIAGAYEQYF.

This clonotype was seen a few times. CDR3 nucleotides: TGCAGCGTCGGACAGGGCCGCAGAGAGACCCAGTACTTC. Translated, it gives CSVGQGRRETQYF. The chain couples TRBV29-1 to TRBJ2-5, with 8 bases aligning to TRBD1. CDR3 length: 13 amino acids. Germline values: CDR1 SQVTM, CDR2 ANQGSEA. V trimming: 6 bases; J trimming: 4 bases; junction bases outside the gene matches: 7.

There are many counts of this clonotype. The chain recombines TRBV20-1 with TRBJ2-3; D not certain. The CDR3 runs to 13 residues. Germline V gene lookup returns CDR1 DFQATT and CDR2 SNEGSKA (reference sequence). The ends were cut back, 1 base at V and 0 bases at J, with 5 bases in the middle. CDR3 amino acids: CSARADSTDTQYF. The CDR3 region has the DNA TGCAGTGCTAGAGCGGACAGCACAGATACGCAGTATTTT.

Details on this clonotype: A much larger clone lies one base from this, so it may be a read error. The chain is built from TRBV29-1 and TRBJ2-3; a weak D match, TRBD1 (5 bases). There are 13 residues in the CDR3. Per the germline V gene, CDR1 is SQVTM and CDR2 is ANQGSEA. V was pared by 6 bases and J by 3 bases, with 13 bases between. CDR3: CSVRIGATDTQYF. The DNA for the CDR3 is TGCAGCGTAAGGATAGGGGCGACAGATACGCAGTATTTT.

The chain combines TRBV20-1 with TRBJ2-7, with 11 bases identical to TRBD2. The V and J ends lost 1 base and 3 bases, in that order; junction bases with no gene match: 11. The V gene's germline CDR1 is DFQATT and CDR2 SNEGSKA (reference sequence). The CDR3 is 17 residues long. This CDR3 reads CSARGSLAGGIVYEQYF. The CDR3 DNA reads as TGCAGTGCTAGAGGCTCGTTAGCGGGAGGGATAGTCTACGAGCAGTACTTC.